Shown below are 28 T cell receptor beta chains from a single sample sequenced in a study of cytotoxic CD8 clonotypes in ibrutinib-treated CLL. Measured with immunoSEQ multiplex PCR; TCRdb has only the in-frame clones, and not every one. Here the sample spans approximately 10,000 clones, roughly four fifths being singletons. The sequences come from PBMCs, collected at disease progression, from a patient treated with ibrutinib. Receptors originate from a human donor with chronic lymphocytic leukemia.

This clone appeared a few times. The chain couples TRBV6-1 to TRBJ2-5; 9 nucleotides align to TRBD2. Germline V gene lookup returns CDR1 MNHNS and CDR2 SASEGT. Trimming at V came to 7 bases and at J to 7 bases, leaving 7 bases not matched to a gene. The CDR3 spans 13 residues. The CDR3 protein is CASTPGGLATQYF. DNA of the CDR3: TGTGCCAGCACCCCGGGGGGACTAGCGACCCAGTACTTC.

J is TRBJ2-5 and V is TRBV29-1; 12 positions agree with TRBD2. Germline V gene sequence: CDR1 SQVTM, CDR2 ANQGSEA. The CDR3 is 14 amino acids. The V gene end was trimmed by 5 bases and the J gene end by 9 bases; junction bases not matched to a gene: 10. The CDR3 sequence is CSVSTSGSDTAQYF. CDR3 sequence (DNA): TGCAGCGTTTCGACTAGCGGGAGCGACACGGCCCAGTACTTC.

J is TRBJ1-2 and V is TRBV28; 10 bases match TRBD1. The ends lost 3 bases at V and 4 bases at J; junction bases unmatched: 20. CDR1 and CDR2 (germline): MDHEN, SYDVKM. The CDR3 has 20 residues. CDR3 in amino acids: CASSFVFSWGRTGGAYGYTF. The CDR3, as DNA: TGTGCCAGCAGTTTCGTCTTTTCTTGGGGCCGGACAGGGGGTGCCTATGGCTACACCTTC.

This clone was observed a handful of times. This chain links TRBV4-1 with TRBJ2-5, with D perhaps matching TRBD1 or TRBD2 (5 bases each). The CDR3 totals 15 residues. Germline V lookup: CDR1 MGHRA, CDR2 YSYEKL. Trimming shortened V by 2 bases and J by 1 base, and 11 bases separated the two germline ends. The CDR3 DNA follows: TGCGCCAGCAGCCAACTGATCGGGACCCAAGAGACCCAGTACTTC. Residues: CASSQLIGTQETQYF.

The rearrangement links TRBV19 to TRBJ2-1; TRBD1 aligns across 9 bases. The J segment lost 8 bases and the V segment lost 4 bases, leaving 3 bases of the junction unmatched. CDR1 and CDR2 from the germline V gene are LNHDA and SQIVND (reference sequence). The CDR3 spans 13 residues. The CDR3 region is CASSNRQGDEQFF. CDR3 DNA: TGTGCCAGTAGTAACCGACAGGGGGATGAGCAGTTCTTC.

In its sample, this clone was seen a few times. The chain couples TRBV7-9 to TRBJ1-4; D remains ambiguous. Between the trimmed V and J ends, which lost 2 bases and 5 bases, there was a span of 15 bases. Germline V gene lookup returns CDR1 SEHNR and CDR2 FQNEAQ (reference sequence). The CDR3 extends over 16 amino acids. The DNA for the CDR3 is TGTGCCAGCAGCTTAAAAGCGGGCCAGCGAAATGAAAAACTGTTTTTT. It yields the protein CASSLKAGQRNEKLFF.

The rearrangement joins TRBV5-6 to TRBJ2-2; 13 nucleotides agree with TRBD2. The CDR3 runs to 17 residues. Trimming at V came to 1 base and at J to 6 bases, leaving 6 bases not matched to a gene. CDR1 is SGHDT, CDR2 YYEEEE, per germline. As DNA, the CDR3 is TGTGCCAGCAGCTTGCCAGGACTAGCGGGAGTCGCCGGGGAGCTGTTTTTT. Its protein product is CASSLPGLAGVAGELFF.

This rearrangement joins TRBV9 to TRBJ2-2; 8 bases map to TRBD2. The length of the CDR3 is 16 residues. Germline assignment: CDR1 SGDLS and CDR2 YYNGEE. The junction had 8 bases not matched to a gene; V was cut back by 3 bases and J by 4 bases. As DNA, the CDR3 is TGTGCCAGCAGCGCCCCGACTAGCGATCGCACCGGGGAGCTGTTTTTT. This translates into CASSAPTSDRTGELFF.

This chain's CDR3 is CASSLGVGNGGEKLFF. Written as DNA, the CDR3 is TGTGCCAGCAGCTTAGGTGTGGGAAACGGGGGTGAAAAACTGTTTTTT. The chain is built from TRBV7-6 and TRBJ1-4, with D possibly TRBD1 on 5 matching bases. Germline V gives CDR1 SGHVS, CDR2 FNYEAQ. Deletions cut 1 base from V and 7 bases from J, with 16 bases between. This CDR3 spans 16 amino acids.

The rearrangement joins TRBV11-2 to TRBJ2-1; D remains unclear. The V end was cut by 1 base, the J end by 4 bases, with 5 bases between. CDR3 size: 13 residues. Looked up from germline, CDR1 is SGHAT and CDR2 is FQNNGV. The CDR3 region has the DNA TGTGCCAGCAGCTTAGCCAAATACAATGAGCAGTTCTTC. This sequence encodes CASSLAKYNEQFF.

The chain combines TRBV10-1 with TRBJ2-1; D gene unclear. V was pared by 4 bases and J by 0 bases, with 4 bases between. The CDR3 consists of 13 residues. Germline-derived CDR1 and CDR2 are WNHNN and SYGVQD (reference sequence). The CDR3 DNA is TGCGCCAGCAGTGGCAGCTCCTACAATGAGCAGTTCTTC. It yields the protein CASSGSSYNEQFF.

The chain links TRBV18 to TRBJ2-7; 8 bases are shared with TRBD1. Looked up from germline, CDR1 is KGHSH and CDR2 is LQKENI. V gave up 3 bases and J gave up 2 bases; unmatched junction bases: 6. The CDR3 length is 15 residues. This CDR3 reads CASSPVQGVTYEQYF. CDR3 nucleotides: TGTGCCAGCTCACCCGTACAGGGGGTGACCTACGAGCAGTACTTC.

The chain combines TRBV5-6 with TRBJ2-7, with D possibly matching TRBD2 (5 bases). The germline V gene encodes CDR1 SGHDT and CDR2 YYEEEE. This CDR3 has 12 residues. Trimming shortened V by 2 bases and J by 3 bases, and 6 bases separated the two germline ends. The CDR3 bases are TGTGCCAGCAGCTTACTAGACTACGAGCAGTACTTC. Protein product: CASSLLDYEQYF.

The chain employs TRBV5-1 and TRBJ2-7; D tentatively fits TRBD1 or TRBD2 (6 bases each). The CDR3 covers 14 residues. CDR1 is SGHRS, CDR2 YFSETQ, per germline. V shed 2 bases and J shed 3 bases, with 12 bases lying between them. CDR3 nucleotide sequence: TGCGCCAGCAGCTTTAGGGGGGAGAACTACGAGCAGTACTTC. Amino acids: CASSFRGENYEQYF.

This clone showed up just once. This chain links TRBV19 with TRBJ2-5, with TRBD2 matching 8 bases. Germline V lookup: CDR1 LNHDA, CDR2 SQIVND (reference sequence). The CDR3 runs 15 residues. Trimming at V came to 3 bases and at J to 1 base, leaving 4 bases not matched to a gene. The CDR3 loop is CASSIGRGVQETQYF. The CDR3 nucleotides are TGTGCCAGTAGTATCGGGAGGGGAGTCCAAGAGACCCAGTACTTC.

The chain employs TRBV10-3 and TRBJ1-1; TRBD1 matches 9 bases. Germline values: CDR1 ENHRY, CDR2 SYGVKD. CDR3 length: 15 residues. Trimming removed 3 bases from V and 0 bases from J; junction bases left unmatched: 2. The CDR3: CAISDGQGMNTEAFF. CDR3 DNA sequence: TGTGCCATCAGTGATGGACAGGGGATGAACACTGAAGCTTTCTTT.

This chain uses TRBV19 with TRBJ1-2; tentatively, D is TRBD1 (6 bases). From germline, CDR1 is LNHDA and CDR2 SQIVND (reference sequence). The CDR3 length is 16 residues. Trimming took 2 bases from V and 4 from J, leaving 17 bases between them. The CDR3 DNA is TGTGCCAGTAGTATAAGCACTGGCAGGGGAGCCTATGGCTACACCTTC. Translated, it gives CASSISTGRGAYGYTF. The whole variable domain, filled in from reference TRBV19 and TRBJ1-2, reads DGGITQSPKYLFRKEGQNVTLSCEQNLNHDAMYWYRQDPGQGLRLIYYSQIVNDFQKGDIAEGYSVSREKKESFPLTVTSAQKNPTAFYLCASSISTGRGAYGYTFGSGTRLTVV.

The chain links TRBV5-5 to TRBJ2-7; D gene ambiguous. Germline values: CDR1 SGHKS, CDR2 YYEKEE (reference sequence). The CDR3 runs to 11 residues. With 3 bases removed from V and 0 bases from J, the gap between germline ends came to 1 base. The CDR3 reads CASSSSYEQYF. The CDR3 nucleotides are TGTGCCAGCAGCTCCTCCTACGAGCAGTACTTC.

The rearrangement links TRBV7-9 to TRBJ2-3, with a weak D call TRBD2 (5 bases). Trimming took off 5 bases at V and 3 bases at J, with 21 bases between the two ends. From germline, CDR1 is SEHNR and CDR2 FQNEAQ (reference sequence). This CDR3 contains 17 residues. CDR3: CASSPELREAGTDTQYF. In nucleotides, the CDR3 is TGTGCCAGCAGCCCCGAGTTACGGGAAGCAGGTACAGATACGCAGTATTTT.

The CDR3 DNA reads as TGCGCCAGCAGCCAAGATATAAGCAGACCCCGGACCTACGAGCAGTACTTC. Its protein product is CASSQDISRPRTYEQYF. The chain carries TRBV4-1 and TRBJ2-7; D uncertain. The CDR3 spans 17 residues. Germline V CDR1 and CDR2: MGHRA, YSYEKL. Trimming removed 0 bases from V and 2 bases from J, with 17 bases in between.

This chain uses TRBV28 with TRBJ1-2; TRBD1 aligns across 7 bases. From germline, CDR1 is MDHEN and CDR2 SYDVKM. Germline trimming cut 1 base from V and 8 bases from J; bases unmatched to any gene: 13. The CDR3 sequence is 16 residues long. CDR3 sequence reads: CASSLYGTVSSGGYTF. The CDR3 DNA sequence: TGTGCCAGCAGTTTATATGGGACAGTTTCTTCAGGAGGCTACACCTTC.

The rearrangement links TRBV7-3 to TRBJ2-1; TRBD2 matches 8 bases. With 5 bases clipped from V and 7 bases from J, the junction kept 13 bases outside the gene matches. Germline CDR1 is SGHTA and CDR2 is FQGTGA. The CDR3 totals 16 residues. The CDR3, as DNA: TGTGCCAGCAGCGGGACCCCCGGGACTAGTGGGAATGAGCAGTTCTTC. Its translation is CASSGTPGTSGNEQFF.

This sequence joins TRBV7-8 and TRBJ2-7, with a possible D match to TRBD1 (5 bases). The CDR3 extends over 15 amino acids. Trimming left V 0 bases short and J 2 bases short, with 11 bases between. The germline CDR1 and CDR2 sequences are SGHVS and FQNEAQ. The CDR3 coding sequence is TGTGCCAGCAGCTTAGCTTCCACAGGAACCTACGAGCAGTACTTC. It specifies CASSLASTGTYEQYF.

The J gene is TRBJ1-5, the V gene TRBV6-5; TRBD1 might be the D (6 bases). V dropped 9 bases and J dropped 5 bases, with 14 bases sitting between them. The CDR3 contains 13 residues. Germline CDR1 is MNHEY and CDR2 is SVGAGI. The CDR3 nucleotides read TGTGCCAGTGCCAGGGGTTTCGATCAGCCCCAGCATTTT. It yields the protein CASARGFDQPQHF.

V usage is TRBV29-1 and J usage is TRBJ2-3; tentative D call: TRBD1 (5 bases). V lost 4 bases and J 5 bases, leaving 10 bases between the germline ends. This CDR3 comprises 12 residues. Germline assignment: CDR1 SQVTM and CDR2 ANQGSEA. CDR3 DNA sequence: TGCAGCGTTGCCTATGACAGAGATACGCAGTATTTT. This translates into CSVAYDRDTQYF.

The gene calls are TRBV19 and TRBJ2-7; D uncertain. The CDR3 totals 11 residues. V shed 4 bases and J shed 5 bases, with 6 bases lying between them. Germline CDR1 LNHDA, CDR2 SQIVND (reference sequence). CDR3: CASSNTHEQYF. CDR3 nucleotide sequence: TGTGCCAGTAGTAACACCCACGAGCAGTACTTC.

This chain links TRBV28 with TRBJ2-2, with 9 nucleotides matching TRBD1. CDR1 and CDR2 (germline): MDHEN, SYDVKM. The CDR3 totals 15 residues. Unmatched junction bases numbered 4, after V lost 4 bases and J lost 4 bases. CDR3 sequence (DNA): TGTGCCAGCAGTTCGGGACAGGGAACCACCGGGGAGCTGTTTTTT. Amino acids: CASSSGQGTTGELFF.

This clone has just one count. V and J are TRBV9 and TRBJ2-3; D uncertain. Germline V gene lookup returns CDR1 SGDLS and CDR2 YYNGEE. V was pared by 0 bases and J by 0 bases, with 8 bases between. The CDR3 runs to 15 residues. The CDR3 nucleotides read TGTGCCAGCAGCGTAGGGCTACCCAGCACAGATACGCAGTATTTT. Its translation: CASSVGLPSTDTQYF.